This T cell receptor beta chain appears in the sequencing data of a study of blood T cells in healthy people across ages. Per the germline V gene, CDR1 is KGHSH and CDR2 is LQKENI. The ends were cut back, 0 bases at V and 0 bases at J, with 8 bases in the middle. The length of the CDR3 is 15 residues. PBMCs numbering at least 7 million were isolated per sample. Alongside a J-beta primer mix, a sample-barcoded 5' primer served in a second PCR lasting about 7 to 11 cycles. The template-switch adaptor, which had 12 random nucleotides, put a tag on each cDNA molecule. MiXCR was run by TCRdb on the 5' RACE reads, yielding one entry per CDR3 protein. The profile covers roughly 860,000 distinct CDR3 sequences, with 62% appearing a single time and approximately 30% taken by the ten largest. Study results and limitations: Long-lived donors carried more naive CD4+ cells and greater diversity than aged donors. The study found TCR beta diversity correlated strongly with naive T cell percentage.

About this clonotype: As yet, its antigen is unknown.

The receptor was derived from a man aged 25 to 40 in good health. This sequence joins TRBV18 and TRBJ2-5; tentatively, D is TRBD1 (6 bases). The sequenced sample consisted of blood. CDR3 region: CASSPPGANQETQYF. CDR3 nucleotides: TGTGCCAGCTCACCACCGGGGGCGAACCAAGAGACCCAGTACTTC.